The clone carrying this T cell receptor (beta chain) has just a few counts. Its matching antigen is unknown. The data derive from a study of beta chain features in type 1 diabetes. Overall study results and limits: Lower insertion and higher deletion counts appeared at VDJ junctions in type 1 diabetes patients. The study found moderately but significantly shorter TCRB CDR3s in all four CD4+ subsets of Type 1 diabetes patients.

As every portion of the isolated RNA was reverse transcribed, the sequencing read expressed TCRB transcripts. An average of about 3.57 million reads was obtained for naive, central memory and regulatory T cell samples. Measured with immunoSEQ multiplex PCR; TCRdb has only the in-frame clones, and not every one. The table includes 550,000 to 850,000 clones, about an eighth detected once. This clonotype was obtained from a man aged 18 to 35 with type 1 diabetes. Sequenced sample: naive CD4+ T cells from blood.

The CDR3 region is CASSEPVLETQYF. Here the CDR3 DNA reads TGTGCCAGCAGTGAGCCAGTTTTAGAGACCCAGTACTTC. The V call is TRBV25-1, the J call TRBJ2-5; D call uncertain. Trimming stripped 3 bases from V and 4 bases from J, with 9 bases between. Looked up from germline, CDR1 is MGHDK and CDR2 is SYGVNS. This CDR3 region has 13 residues.